This T cell receptor beta chain was sequenced during a study of blood T cell repertoires in COVID-19. Overall study context: Sample material is recorded as cDNA or gDNA derived from T cells, B-cell-depleted T cells, or PBMCs.

This CDR3 has 15 residues. Looked up from germline, CDR1 is MGHDK and CDR2 is SYGVNS. V was clipped by 7 bases and J by 4 bases; unmatched bases: 8. The authors' processing: Nucleated cell counts were estimated from reference gene primer amplification. The protocol was immunoSEQ multiplex PCR, while the TCRdb copy is restricted to in-frame clones and leaves out a portion. Clone size and V and J calls were adopted from that table, with D and trimming inferred from the DNA. The sample records about 100,000 clones, approximately 92% being singletons. Material: peripheral blood. The TCR comes from a man younger than 35 with acute or convalescent COVID-19. This chain uses TRBV25-1 with TRBJ2-3; 10 bases are shared with TRBD1. CDR3 residues: CASTLRDRGADTQYF. CDR3 nucleotides: TGTGCCAGCACCCTCCGGGACAGGGGTGCAGATACGCAGTATTTT.